One and the same sample provided the 21 T cell receptor beta chains below, sequenced in a study of blood T cell repertoires in COVID-19. Data came from immunoSEQ multiplex PCR; TCRdb stores just in-frame clones and leaves some out. The sample lists about 140,000 clones, roughly 80% occurring once. The sample comprised peripheral blood. These TCRs come from a man aged 65-85 years who had recovered from COVID-19.

This sequence joins TRBV3-1 (or the pseudogene TRBV3-2) and TRBJ2-1; the match to TRBD2 covers 13 bases. The CDR3 runs to 15 residues. The germline gives CDR1 LGHDT, CDR2 YNNKEL (reference sequence). The J segment lost 5 bases and the V segment lost 4 bases, leaving 2 bases of the junction unmatched. Written as DNA, the CDR3 is TGTGCCAGCAGCCTGGGACTAGCGGGGCACAATGAGCAGTTCTTC. Translated: CASSLGLAGHNEQFF.

The chain recombines TRBV10-2 with TRBJ1-5, with 7 bases lining up with TRBD1. This CDR3 has 14 amino acids. The V segment lost 5 bases and the J segment 8 bases; nucleotides outside the gene matches: 9. The germline V gene encodes CDR1 WSHSY and CDR2 SAAADI. The CDR3 region is CASSRRGPAEPQHF. CDR3 in DNA: TGCGCCAGCAGTAGGAGGGGGCCGGCAGAGCCCCAGCATTTT.

This clone has just a few counts. The chain joins TRBV3-1 (or the pseudogene TRBV3-2) to TRBJ1-2; no reliable D call. CDR3 length equals 16 residues. With 4 bases removed from V and 0 bases from J, the gap between germline ends came to 15 bases. CDR1 and CDR2 from the germline V gene are LGHDT and YNNKEL (reference sequence). The CDR3 coding sequence is TGTGCCAGCAGCCCCGAAGTACAGTATACTAACTATGGCTACACCTTC. Protein: CASSPEVQYTNYGYTF.

The chain joins TRBV27 to TRBJ2-5, with 7 bases aligning to TRBD2. Germline V gene sequence: CDR1 MNHEY, CDR2 SMNVEV (reference sequence). V lost 4 bases, J lost 7 bases, and 12 bases stayed unmatched. This CDR3 region has 15 residues. CDR3 in amino acids: CASSSRDYPPGTQYF. CDR3 bases: TGTGCCAGCAGTTCCCGGGACTACCCACCGGGGACCCAGTACTTC.

Concerning this clone itself: At one end the junction does not follow the germline gene, possibly because of a read error. The rearrangement links TRBV11-2 to TRBJ2-3; the D gene is possibly TRBD2 (6 bases). The germline gives CDR1 SGHAT, CDR2 FQNNGV. The CDR3 length is 13 residues. The CDR3 DNA reads as TGTGCCAGCAGCACCCCCCGGCGAGCGGGCCTGATTTTT. It specifies CASSTPRRAGLIF.

V gene TRBV30 combines with J gene TRBJ1-1, with D perhaps TRBD1 (6 bases). Germline V CDR1 and CDR2: GTSNPN, SVGIG (reference sequence). Trimming removed 3 bases from V and 5 bases from J, with 13 bases in between. The CDR3 runs 13 residues. CDR3 coding DNA: TGTGCCTGGAGAGTAAGGGGGAGTACTGAAGCTTTCTTT. It yields the protein CAWRVRGSTEAFF.

The chain recombines TRBV9 with TRBJ2-1; 9 positions match TRBD2. Germline CDR1 reads SGDLS; CDR2 reads YYNGEE. J was trimmed by 7 bases and V by 1 base; bases with no gene match: 12. This CDR3 contains 17 residues. CDR3 nucleotide sequence: TGTGCCAGCAGCGTAACACCGGCGGGAGGGCCTGATAATGAGCAGTTCTTC. Translation: CASSVTPAGGPDNEQFF.

The chain carries TRBV2 and TRBJ1-3; TRBD1 might be the D (6 bases). The ends were cut back, 6 bases at V and 3 bases at J, with 9 bases in the middle. CDR1 and CDR2 (germline): SNHLY, FYNNEI. The CDR3 loop spans 13 amino acids. The CDR3 protein is CASRGTYGNTIYF. The CDR3 bases are TGTGCCAGCAGGGGGACATATGGAAACACCATATATTTT.

This clone came up once. The chain couples TRBV4-3 to TRBJ2-1; D may be TRBD2 (5 bases). V was clipped by 0 bases and J by 0 bases, with 15 bases between them. Germline-derived CDR1 and CDR2 are LGHNA and YSLEER. The CDR3 totals 18 residues. The CDR3 loop is CASSQEGRAGSSYNEQFF. The CDR3 DNA reads TGCGCCAGCAGCCAAGAAGGTAGGGCGGGTAGCTCCTACAATGAGCAGTTCTTC.

J is TRBJ2-2 and V is TRBV7-9; TRBD2 agrees at 8 bases. Germline loops: CDR1 SEHNR, CDR2 FQNEAQ (reference sequence). V shed 5 bases, J shed 6 bases, and the junction held 5 bases outside the gene matches. The CDR3 has 14 amino acids. As DNA, the CDR3 is TGTGCCAGCAGCACCTCTAGCGGGCCCGGGGAGCTGTTTTTT. Translation: CASSTSSGPGELFF.

The DNA of the CDR3 is TGTGCCAGCAGCTCCCGGACTAGCGGGGACTACGAGCAGTACTTC. It encodes CASSSRTSGDYEQYF. This sequence joins TRBV11-3 and TRBJ2-7; 12 nucleotides align to TRBD2. In germline, CDR1 is SGHNT, CDR2 YENEEA. This CDR3 is 15 amino acids long. After removal of 4 bases from V and 3 bases from J, the junction contained 4 bases not matched to a gene.

The chain recombines TRBV2 with TRBJ1-2; D gene unclear. The V end was cut by 0 bases, the J end by 6 bases, with 14 bases between. CDR3 length equals 15 residues. The germline gives CDR1 SNHLY, CDR2 FYNNEI. In DNA form, the CDR3 reads TGTGCCAGCAGTGAAGCCAGGTCTCGTTGGGATGGCTACACCTTC. Its protein is CASSEARSRWDGYTF.

The gene calls are TRBV2 and TRBJ1-5, with TRBD1 matching 7 bases. This CDR3 spans 17 amino acids. CDR1 and CDR2 (germline): SNHLY, FYNNEI. Trimming removed 3 bases from V and 3 bases from J; junction bases left unmatched: 11. The CDR3 protein is CASSEGFGTADNQPQHF. The CDR3 DNA reads as TGTGCCAGCAGTGAGGGTTTCGGGACAGCGGACAATCAGCCCCAGCATTTT.

The V gene is TRBV5-1, the J gene TRBJ1-1; TRBD1 might be the D (5 bases). The germline V gene has CDR1 SGHRS and CDR2 YFSETQ. This CDR3 comprises 14 residues. The germline V and J ends were trimmed by 1 base and 3 bases, with 10 bases remaining between them. CDR3 coding DNA: TGCGCCAGCAGCTTGCAGGGAGGGTACACTGAAGCTTTCTTT. It codes for CASSLQGGYTEAFF.

The gene calls are TRBV5-1 and TRBJ2-7, with 9 bases that match TRBD1. Germline V gene data show CDR1 as SGHRS and CDR2 as YFSETQ. Germline trimming cut 2 bases from V and 4 bases from J; bases unmatched to any gene: 7. This CDR3 is built from 15 residues. The CDR3 loop is CASSFISGQGYEQYF. In DNA form, the CDR3 reads TGCGCCAGCAGCTTCATTTCGGGACAGGGATACGAGCAGTACTTC.

CDR3 in amino acids: CASSMGGETEAFF. In nucleotides, the CDR3 is TGTGCCAGTAGTATGGGGGGGGAGACTGAAGCTTTCTTT. This chain connects TRBV19 to TRBJ1-1, with D possibly being TRBD1 (5 bases). The CDR3 contains 13 residues. With 3 bases removed from V and 5 bases from J, the gap between germline ends came to 10 bases. Germline V CDR1 and CDR2: LNHDA, SQIVND (reference sequence). Full variable domain (remainder filled in from reference TRBV19 and TRBJ1-1): DGGITQSPKYLFRKEGQNVTLSCEQNLNHDAMYWYRQDPGQGLRLIYYSQIVNDFQKGDIAEGYSVSREKKESFPLTVTSAQKNPTAFYLCASSMGGETEAFFGQGTRLTVV.

The chain couples TRBV30 to TRBJ2-4; TRBD1 agrees at 7 bases. CDR1 is GTSNPN and CDR2 is SVGIG in the germline V gene (reference sequence). The CDR3 loop spans 11 amino acids. The junction had 0 bases not matched to a gene; V was cut back by 3 bases and J by 7 bases. CDR3 DNA sequence: TGTGCCTGGAGGACAGGGAACATTCAGTACTTC. Translated: CAWRTGNIQYF.

The genes are TRBV14 and TRBJ1-6; D is unclear. Germline CDR1 is SGHDN and CDR2 is FVKESK. Deletions cut 4 bases from V and 9 bases from J, with 13 bases between. CDR3 size: 14 residues. CDR3 protein: CASSPLTLRSPLHF. The CDR3 coding sequence is TGTGCCAGCAGCCCCCTGACTCTTCGTTCACCCCTCCACTTT.

The chain has TRBV7-8 and TRBJ2-1, with D unresolved. There are 12 residues in the CDR3. Germline V CDR1 and CDR2: SGHVS, FQNEAQ. Trimming pared 5 bases from V and 3 bases from J, leaving 5 bases between. This CDR3 reads CASSLLYNEQFF. CDR3 in DNA: TGTGCCAGCAGCCTCCTCTACAATGAGCAGTTCTTC.

The chain couples TRBV27 to TRBJ1-2; TRBD1 matches at 9 bases. After removal of 5 bases from V and 4 bases from J, the junction contained 8 bases not matched to a gene. Germline CDR1 MNHEY, CDR2 SMNVEV (reference sequence). The CDR3 contains 15 residues. The CDR3, as DNA: TGTGCCAGCAGTCCACCGGGACAGGGTATCTATGGCTACACCTTC. This gives the protein CASSPPGQGIYGYTF.

V usage is TRBV12-3 or TRBV12-4 and J usage is TRBJ1-2; D remains unclear. This CDR3 contains 12 residues. Between the trimmed V and J ends, which lost 5 bases and 4 bases, there was a span of 8 bases. The CDR3 DNA follows: TGTGCCAGCAGTATATCTAGCTATGGCTACACCTTC. Protein product: CASSISSYGYTF.